Each of the 32 T cell receptor beta chains below was sequenced from the same sample in a study of shared clonotypes between healthy human individuals. Sequencing used immunoSEQ multiplex PCR; TCRdb keeps in-frame clones, though not all of them. Of millions of clones listed, 93% were seen once; the top ten hold around 1.7%. Terminally differentiated effector memory CD45RA+ cells were excluded from the naive CD8 cells, which were CD45RO-negative and positively selected for CCR7. The sample consisted of naive CD8+ T cells from PBMCs. These receptors were collected from a man aged 18 to 30 in good health. Some clones in this sample may be carry-over from other donors' samples.

V and J are TRBV4-3 and TRBJ2-1, with TRBD2 matching over 9 bases. CDR3 size: 15 residues. The V gene's germline CDR1 is LGHNA and CDR2 YSLEER. Trimming removed 4 bases from V and 5 bases from J; junction bases left unmatched: 6. CDR3 DNA sequence: TGCGCCAGCAGCCCGGGACTAGCAGTCGACAATGAGCAGTTCTTC. This sequence encodes CASSPGLAVDNEQFF.

This clone was recorded once. The rearrangement links TRBV21-1 to TRBJ2-1; TRBD2 is taken as the D call from the table, unchecked against the DNA. TRBV21-1 is shown as a pseudogene. This CDR3 is 20 amino acids long. The chain's CDR3 is CASSDPAAGAPPDTHNEQFF. CDR3 nucleotides: TGTGCCAGCAGCGACCCTGCGGCGGGAGCACCACCCGATACACACAATGAGCAGTTCTTC.

The chain employs TRBV25-1 and TRBJ2-7; 9 bases map to TRBD1. CDR1 MGHDK and CDR2 SYGVNS come from the germline V gene. J was trimmed by 2 bases and V by 3 bases; bases with no gene match: 5. CDR3 size: 15 residues. CDR3 nucleotide sequence: TGTGCCAGCAGTGACTGGACAGGGGAAACCTACGAGCAGTACTTC. Its translation is CASSDWTGETYEQYF.

The chain is built from TRBV9 and TRBJ2-7; 7 nucleotides match TRBD2. This CDR3 region has 15 residues. Germline lookup yields CDR1 SGDLS and CDR2 YYNGEE. The V segment lost 3 bases and the J segment 5 bases; nucleotides outside the gene matches: 11. Here the CDR3 DNA reads TGTGCCAGCAGCGAAGAACAAGCGGGAAGAAACGAGCAGTACTTC. Protein sequence: CASSEEQAGRNEQYF.

The V and J genes are TRBV13 and TRBJ2-5, with 9 positions matching TRBD1. The germline V gene has CDR1 PRHDT and CDR2 FYEKMQ (reference sequence). The CDR3 is made up of 15 amino acids. V lost 5 bases and J lost 5; bases outside the gene matches: 9. The CDR3: CASSTRTGAGETQYF. In DNA, the CDR3 is TGTGCCAGCAGCACCCGGACAGGGGCAGGGGAGACCCAGTACTTC.

This sequence joins TRBV27 and TRBJ2-1; D gene unclear. Germline V CDR1 and CDR2: MNHEY, SMNVEV (reference sequence). Between the trimmed V and J ends, which lost 4 bases and 4 bases, there was a span of 14 bases. The CDR3 is 15 amino acids. CDR3 in amino acids: CASSSQLDGYNEQFF. The CDR3, as DNA: TGTGCCAGCAGTTCCCAATTGGACGGATACAATGAGCAGTTCTTC.

The rearrangement links TRBV11-2 to TRBJ2-7; D might be TRBD1 or TRBD2, each matching 5 bases. V lost 5 bases to trimming and J lost 0 bases, with 14 bases between them. The CDR3 spans 15 residues. Germline CDR1 and CDR2: SGHAT and FQNNGV. This CDR3 reads CASSASPGTSYEQYF. The CDR3 DNA reads TGTGCCAGCAGCGCAAGTCCGGGGACCTCCTACGAGCAGTACTTC.

The chain is built from TRBV7-3 and TRBJ2-5; tentatively, D is TRBD1 (7 bases). V lost 2 bases, J lost 2 bases, and 15 bases lay in between. The CDR3 length is 16 residues. Germline V gives CDR1 SGHTA, CDR2 FQGTGA. The CDR3 protein is CASSLFGRGAQETQYF. CDR3 bases: TGTGCCAGCAGCTTATTTGGCAGGGGGGCACAAGAGACCCAGTACTTC.

The chain recombines TRBV27 with TRBJ2-1; 11 nucleotides line up with TRBD2. Losses at the gene ends were 2 bases for V and 2 bases for J; bases not matched to a gene: 11. Germline assignment: CDR1 MNHEY and CDR2 SMNVEV (reference sequence). This CDR3 is built from 19 residues. The CDR3 reads CASSLLQTSGKIAYNEQFF. Here the CDR3 DNA reads TGTGCCAGCAGTTTACTCCAGACTAGCGGGAAAATCGCCTACAATGAGCAGTTCTTC.

The rearrangement links TRBV27 to TRBJ2-7; D is possibly TRBD2 (6 bases). CDR1 is MNHEY and CDR2 is SMNVEV in the germline V gene (reference sequence). The V and J ends lost 6 bases and 2 bases respectively, with 14 bases between them. The CDR3 is made up of 14 amino acids. CDR3 nucleotide sequence: TGTGCCAGCAGCCCCAGGCCGGGGGCCTACGAGCAGTACTTC. Residues: CASSPRPGAYEQYF.

This chain links TRBV6-1 with TRBJ1-3; no reliable D call. Trimming took off 2 bases at V and 0 bases at J, with 8 bases between the two ends. The CDR3 sequence is 15 residues long. CDR1 MNHNS and CDR2 SASEGT come from the germline V gene. Here the CDR3 reads CASSEWAASGNTIYF. The CDR3 DNA reads TGTGCCAGCAGTGAATGGGCAGCCTCTGGAAACACCATATATTTT.

This rearrangement joins TRBV7-2 to TRBJ2-7; D call uncertain. Germline V CDR1 and CDR2: SGHTA, FQGNSA. The CDR3 loop spans 12 amino acids. Trimming pared 5 bases from V and 3 bases from J, leaving 8 bases between. The CDR3 loop reads CASSPQNYEQYF. The CDR3 nucleotides are TGTGCCAGCAGCCCACAAAACTACGAGCAGTACTTC.

V is TRBV29-1 and J is TRBJ1-2; TRBD1 is a possible D gene (5 bases). V lost 3 bases to trimming and J lost 5 bases, with 19 bases between them. There are 15 residues in the CDR3. Germline CDR1 and CDR2: SQVTM and ANQGSEA. The CDR3 loop is CSVDQPAQVSYGYTF. The CDR3 DNA follows: TGCAGCGTTGACCAGCCGGCACAGGTCTCGTATGGCTACACCTTC.

The chain combines TRBV6-5 with TRBJ1-5; no clear D. The germline V gene has CDR1 MNHEY and CDR2 SVGAGI. The CDR3 consists of 15 residues. Trimming removed 6 bases from V and 0 bases from J, with 12 bases in between. CDR3 amino acids: CASSRGLTSNQPQHF. Written as DNA, the CDR3 is TGTGCCAGCAGCCGCGGACTGACTAGCAATCAGCCCCAGCATTTT.

This sequence joins TRBV5-8 and TRBJ1-5; D is undetermined. V was pared by 3 bases and J by 0 bases, with 10 bases between. The length of the CDR3 is 15 residues. Germline V CDR1 and CDR2: SGHTS, YDEGEE. CDR3 protein: CASSWVALSNQPQHF. For the CDR3, the DNA is TGTGCCAGCAGCTGGGTGGCACTTAGCAATCAGCCCCAGCATTTT.

A few counts support this clone. This sequence joins TRBV13 and TRBJ1-1, with 7 bases lining up with TRBD1. Germline assignment: CDR1 PRHDT and CDR2 FYEKMQ (reference sequence). The junction had 9 bases not matched to a gene; V was cut back by 3 bases and J by 11 bases. The CDR3 runs 13 residues. The CDR3 sequence is CASSLLITGAAFF. The CDR3, as DNA: TGTGCCAGCAGCTTGCTGATTACAGGGGCCGCTTTCTTT.

J is TRBJ2-7 and V is TRBV4-1, with 7 bases aligning to TRBD2. The CDR3 loop spans 16 amino acids. After removal of 4 bases from V and 0 bases from J, the junction contained 9 bases not matched to a gene. CDR1 and CDR2 from the germline V gene are MGHRA and YSYEKL. The CDR3 DNA follows: TGCGCCAGCAGCCTCCGCCAGCGGGACCCCTCCTACGAGCAGTACTTC. It translates to CASSLRQRDPSYEQYF.

The gene calls are TRBV2 and TRBJ2-1; TRBD1 agrees at 10 bases. The germline CDR1 and CDR2 sequences are SNHLY and FYNNEI. V lost 6 bases and J lost 8; bases outside the gene matches: 7. This CDR3 is built from 14 residues. Here the CDR3 DNA reads TGTGCCAGCAGACCGGGACAGGGGTCCCATGAGCAGTTCTTC. The encoded protein is CASRPGQGSHEQFF.

The chain links TRBV7-8 to TRBJ2-1; D perhaps matches TRBD2 (7 bases). Per the germline V gene, CDR1 is SGHVS and CDR2 is FQNEAQ. This CDR3 is 14 amino acids long. V gave up 4 bases and J gave up 4 bases, with 11 bases separating them. The CDR3 coding sequence is TGTGCCAGCAGCTGGGGGGGCAGATACAATGAGCAGTTCTTC. Protein sequence: CASSWGGRYNEQFF.

V usage is TRBV4-1 and J usage is TRBJ2-1, with TRBD2 identical over 10 bases. V dropped 6 bases and J dropped 6; count of bases not matched to a gene: 2. Germline CDR1 MGHRA, CDR2 YSYEKL. The CDR3 runs 13 residues. DNA for the CDR3: TGCGCCAGCAGAAGCGGGAGGGGCAATGAGCAGTTCTTC. Amino acids: CASRSGRGNEQFF.

The chain recombines TRBV7-9 with TRBJ2-7; possible D gene TRBD2, 6 bases. V gave up 7 bases and J gave up 5 bases, with 21 bases separating them. This CDR3 contains 15 residues. CDR1 is SEHNR and CDR2 is FQNEAQ in the germline V gene (reference sequence). CDR3 in amino acids: CASNTASASAHEQYF. DNA of the CDR3: TGTGCCAGCAACACGGCTAGCGCCTCAGCCCACGAGCAGTACTTC.

The chain uses TRBV28 and TRBJ2-2; the match to TRBD2 covers 16 bases. The V gene end was trimmed by 6 bases and the J gene end by 3 bases; junction bases not matched to a gene: 7. In germline, CDR1 is MDHEN, CDR2 SYDVKM. The CDR3 has 18 residues. CDR3 in DNA: TGTGCCAGCAGGCCGGGACTAGCGGGAGGGCGGCACACCGGGGAGCTGTTTTTT. It codes for CASRPGLAGGRHTGELFF.

This chain joins TRBV9 and TRBJ2-7, with D possibly TRBD2 on 5 matching bases. Germline loops: CDR1 SGDLS, CDR2 YYNGEE. Trimming removed 2 bases from V and 5 bases from J, with 11 bases in between. The CDR3 totals 13 residues. For the CDR3, the DNA is TGTGCCAGCAGCGTTGGGTTCGGGAACGAGCAGTACTTC. This encodes CASSVGFGNEQYF.

This clone was seen just once. The V gene is TRBV2, the J gene TRBJ2-7; 10 bases are a match to TRBD2. The V gene's germline CDR1 is SNHLY and CDR2 FYNNEI. The length of the CDR3 is 19 residues. J was trimmed by 2 bases and V by 7 bases; bases with no gene match: 20. The CDR3 region is CASNAPWGTSDRVTYEQYF. The CDR3 nucleotides are TGTGCCAGCAATGCGCCCTGGGGGACTAGCGACCGAGTCACCTACGAGCAGTACTTC.

CDR3 DNA sequence: TGTGCCAGCAGTTCCCGGACAGGGGGGGATAACACCATATATTTT. Translating gives CASSSRTGGDNTIYF. The chain recombines TRBV28 with TRBJ1-3, with TRBD1 identical over 10 bases. Trimming removed 4 bases from V and 7 bases from J; junction bases left unmatched: 7. There are 15 residues in the CDR3. Germline CDR1 reads MDHEN; CDR2 reads SYDVKM.

The chain recombines TRBV7-9 with TRBJ1-5, with a possible D match to TRBD1 (5 bases). CDR3 size: 15 residues. The V gene's germline CDR1 is SEHNR and CDR2 FQNEAQ (reference sequence). The V end lost 3 bases, the J end lost 1 base, and 10 bases lay between the germline ends. CDR3 sequence reads: CASSFGRGSNQPQHF. The CDR3 DNA follows: TGTGCCAGCAGCTTCGGGAGGGGAAGCAATCAGCCCCAGCATTTT.

The chain has TRBV6-5 and TRBJ2-2, with D possibly matching TRBD2 (6 bases). This CDR3 is 13 amino acids long. Trimming removed 2 bases at V and 8 bases at J, with 9 bases between. In germline, CDR1 is MNHEY, CDR2 SVGAGI. CDR3 residues: CASSYPAGGELFF. The CDR3 DNA sequence: TGTGCCAGCAGTTACCCCGCGGGAGGGGAGCTGTTTTTT.

The chain carries TRBV6-1 and TRBJ2-5, with D uncertain. The CDR3 sequence is 15 residues long. Germline assignment: CDR1 MNHNS and CDR2 SASEGT. Trimming pared 2 bases from V and 5 bases from J, leaving 15 bases between. The CDR3 bases are TGTGCCAGCAGTGAATCTAGTTGGGAACTGGAGACCCAGTACTTC. Amino acids: CASSESSWELETQYF.

The DNA of the CDR3 is TGTGCCAGCAGTTTGTTACTAGCGGGAGCCGATGAGCAGTTCTTC. It translates to CASSLLLAGADEQFF. The genes are TRBV28 and TRBJ2-1, with 11 bases aligning to TRBD2. Germline loops: CDR1 MDHEN, CDR2 SYDVKM. J lost 8 bases, V lost 3 bases, and 6 bases had no gene match. The CDR3 runs 15 residues. The variable domain in full, with the rest retrieved from reference TRBV28 and TRBJ2-1, is DVKVTQSSRYLVKRTGEKVFLECVQDMDHENMFWYRQDPGLGLRLIYFSYDVKMKEKGDIPEGYSVSREKKERFSLILESASTNQTSMYLCASSLLLAGADEQFFGPGTRLTVL.

The V and J genes are TRBV6-1 and TRBJ1-2; the D gene is possibly TRBD1 (5 bases). V was cut by 4 bases and J by 3 bases, with 9 bases left in between. CDR3 size: 13 residues. Germline V lookup: CDR1 MNHNS, CDR2 SASEGT. As DNA, the CDR3 is TGTGCCAGCAGTGGGGGCCGGGACTATGGCTACACCTTC. It is translated as CASSGGRDYGYTF.

This sequence joins TRBV10-3 and TRBJ2-3, with 8 bases identical to TRBD1. With 0 bases clipped from V and 2 bases from J, the junction kept 7 bases outside the gene matches. There are 17 residues in the CDR3. Germline V gene sequence: CDR1 ENHRY, CDR2 SYGVKD. The CDR3 DNA reads TGTGCCATCAGTGAGTCGATGGGGACAGGAACCACAGATACGCAGTATTTT. Translated, it gives CAISESMGTGTTDTQYF.

About this clone itself: At the DNA level, this CDR3 is encoded by other sequences in the same sample as well. The chain links TRBV28 to TRBJ1-1, with D unclear. V lost 3 bases and J lost 1, with 6 bases in between. The CDR3 loop spans 13 amino acids. Looked up from germline, CDR1 is MDHEN and CDR2 is SYDVKM. DNA of the CDR3: TGTGCCAGCAGTTTCGGTTGGAACACTGAAGCTTTCTTT. As protein: CASSFGWNTEAFF.